This T cell receptor beta chain originates from a study of cytomegalovirus exposure and HLA in healthy donors. PCR was performed using 60 Vbeta and 13 Jbeta primers. Profiled with immunoSEQ multiplex PCR; TCRdb holds only in-frame clones, not every one. This table has roughly 100,000 clones, about 80% appearing once. This CDR3 has 13 residues. Trimming pared 3 bases from V and 4 bases from J, leaving 9 bases between. Germline assignment: CDR1 MNHNS and CDR2 SASEGT. Whole-study findings and limits: A later analysis reportedly found that, within productive TCRs, an Asian-associated ancestry cluster had fewer N-insertions than the mean observed across the approximately 700 donors. Sequencing probably produced one cluster of sequence variants that were highly shared. In an earlier analysis, productive rearrangement rates for most beta V segments clustered near 87% or 30%. In a later analysis, several top co-occurrence clusters appeared linked to parvovirus B19, influenza, CMV and Epstein-Barr virus.

In the case of this clone: Its target is unknown.

This chain joins TRBV6-1 and TRBJ1-2; unclear D gene. The specimen was PBMCs. The TCR comes from a woman between 18 and 30 years old in good health and CMV-seropositive. The CDR3 DNA follows: TGTGCCAGCAGTGATAGGGAGGCCTATGGCTACACCTTC. It yields the protein CASSDREAYGYTF.